These 20 T cell receptor beta chains originate from one sample sequenced in a study of STAT5B mutations in CD4+ large granular lymphocyte leukemia. TCRdb keeps only in-frame clones here, not all; method: immunoSEQ multiplex PCR. Of about 32,000 clones in the sample, 85% to 90% were seen once. The sequencing sample was made of CD4+ T cells from blood buffy coats. These receptors were taken from a human donor in good health.

This clone showed up just once. The rearrangement links TRBV5-4 to TRBJ2-2, with TRBD2 as a possible D gene (6 bases). Germline V CDR1 and CDR2: SGHNT, YYREEE (reference sequence). CDR3 size: 16 residues. Trimming stripped 4 bases from V and 5 bases from J, with 18 bases between. DNA for the CDR3: TGTGCCAGCAGCCCCCTTCCGACTAGTGGGACCGGGGAGCTGTTTTTT. It yields the protein CASSPLPTSGTGELFF. The full variable domain, rest sourced from reference TRBV5-4 and TRBJ2-2, is ETGVTQSPTHLIKTRGQQVTLRCSSQSGHNTVSWYQQALGQGPQFIFQYYREEENGRGNFPPRFSGLQFPNYSSELNVNALELDDSALYLCASSPLPTSGTGELFFGEGSRLTVL.

V is TRBV28 and J is TRBJ1-4, with a tentative D call TRBD1 (6 bases). Germline V gene lookup returns CDR1 MDHEN and CDR2 SYDVKM. Deletions cut 3 bases from V and 6 bases from J, with 8 bases between. This CDR3 comprises 13 residues. The CDR3 nucleotides read TGTGCCAGCAGTTTGGGGGGCGATGAAAAACTGTTTTTT. Translated, it gives CASSLGGDEKLFF.

This chain joins TRBV9 and TRBJ2-1; 9 positions match TRBD2. CDR1 is SGDLS, CDR2 YYNGEE, per germline. The V and J ends lost 0 bases and 3 bases, in that order; junction bases with no gene match: 1. The length of the CDR3 is 15 residues. Written as DNA, the CDR3 is TGTGCCAGCAGCGTAGGACTAGCGGACTACAATGAGCAGTTCTTC. Its protein product is CASSVGLADYNEQFF.

The CDR3 reads CASTQAPGRNQPQHF. CDR3 nucleotide sequence: TGTGCCAGCACCCAGGCCCCAGGGAGGAATCAGCCCCAGCATTTT. The V and J genes are TRBV6-5 and TRBJ1-5; D may be TRBD1 (5 bases). V was cut by 7 bases and J by 4 bases, with 17 bases left in between. Germline lookup yields CDR1 MNHEY and CDR2 SVGAGI. CDR3 size: 15 residues.

This chain uses TRBV4-1 with TRBJ2-6; D unclear. The V end was cut by 3 bases, the J end by 4 bases, with 13 bases between. Per germline, CDR1 MGHRA and CDR2 YSYEKL. The CDR3 has 16 residues. The CDR3 coding sequence is TGCGCCAGCAGCCAGGGTTTGCTGGGGGGGGCCAACGTCCTGACTTTC. Protein product: CASSQGLLGGANVLTF.

The rearrangement joins TRBV28 to TRBJ2-1; 7 nucleotides agree with TRBD1. The junction had 4 bases not matched to a gene; V was cut back by 6 bases and J by 5 bases. Germline CDR1 reads MDHEN; CDR2 reads SYDVKM. The CDR3 length is 13 residues. The CDR3 coding sequence is TGTGCCAGCAGGGGACAGATACACAATGAGCAGTTCTTC. Encoded protein: CASRGQIHNEQFF.

This clone was recorded only once. The chain uses TRBV6-1 and TRBJ2-7; no firm D call. This CDR3 region has 11 residues. V lost 7 bases and J 5 bases, leaving 9 bases between the germline ends. Germline loops: CDR1 MNHNS, CDR2 SASEGT. CDR3 nucleotide sequence: TGTGCCAGCACGTGGGGTAACGAGCAGTACTTC. This translates into CASTWGNEQYF.

The chain recombines TRBV11-2 with TRBJ1-3; the D is unclear. This CDR3 spans 13 amino acids. Trimming stripped 6 bases from V and 5 bases from J, with 11 bases between. In germline, CDR1 is SGHAT, CDR2 FQNNGV. Here the CDR3 reads CASSHNSRNTIYF. The CDR3 DNA reads TGTGCCAGCAGTCATAATTCACGAAACACCATATATTTT.

The chain uses TRBV4-2 and TRBJ2-1, with 8 bases aligning to TRBD2. The CDR3 has 15 amino acids. The V gene's germline CDR1 is LGHNA and CDR2 YNFKEQ. J was trimmed by 4 bases and V by 0 bases; bases with no gene match: 2. Here the CDR3 reads CASSQELAGYNEQFF. The CDR3 bases are TGTGCCAGCAGCCAAGAATTAGCGGGGTACAATGAGCAGTTCTTC.

The chain carries TRBV2 and TRBJ2-7; tentatively, D is TRBD2 (5 bases). There are 14 residues in the CDR3. V lost 5 bases and J lost 3, with 14 bases in between. In germline, CDR1 is SNHLY, CDR2 FYNNEI. The CDR3, as DNA: TGTGCCAGCAGTTCCCTCCTAGCCGGCTACGAGCAGTACTTC. Encoded protein: CASSSLLAGYEQYF.

The rearrangement uses TRBV10-2 and TRBJ1-2; D remains ambiguous. The V and J ends lost 8 bases and 0 bases respectively, with 10 bases between them. Germline CDR1 reads WSHSY; CDR2 reads SAAADI. The CDR3 has 13 amino acids. For the CDR3, the DNA is TGCGCCAGCGGACGTACCACTAACTATGGCTACACCTTC. It is translated as CASGRTTNYGYTF.

This sequence joins TRBV2 and TRBJ1-1; possibly TRBD1 for D (5 bases). Germline loops: CDR1 SNHLY, CDR2 FYNNEI. CDR3 length: 11 residues. V was trimmed by 8 bases and J by 9 bases, leaving 13 bases between them. The CDR3 DNA follows: TGTGCCAGCGGTAGGGACCTACAAGCTTTCTTT. It encodes CASGRDLQAFF.

A few counts support this clone. The chain joins TRBV4-1 to TRBJ2-1; D gene unclear. CDR3 size: 12 residues. Germline values: CDR1 MGHRA, CDR2 YSYEKL. V was clipped by 1 base and J by 10 bases, with 8 bases between them. The CDR3 nucleotides are TGCGCCAGCAGCCAAGTAGGACGGGAGCAGTTCTTC. Amino acid sequence: CASSQVGREQFF.

J is TRBJ1-4 and V is TRBV5-1; 9 positions agree with TRBD1. Unmatched junction bases numbered 8, after V lost 3 bases and J lost 8 bases. From germline, CDR1 is SGHRS and CDR2 YFSETQ. The CDR3 has 15 amino acids. For the CDR3, the DNA is TGCGCCAGCAGCTGGGCGGGACAGGGAGACGAAAAACTGTTTTTT. As protein: CASSWAGQGDEKLFF.

The rearrangement joins TRBV14 to TRBJ1-3; D gene ambiguous. The V and J ends lost 6 bases and 4 bases respectively, with 4 bases between them. CDR1 is SGHDN, CDR2 FVKESK, per germline. The length of the CDR3 is 11 residues. CDR3 loop: CASSPGNTIYF. The CDR3 coding sequence is TGTGCCAGCAGTCCAGGAAACACCATATATTTT.

This chain uses TRBV11-2 with TRBJ2-7, with 7 nucleotides matching TRBD2. The CDR3 extends over 17 amino acids. Unmatched junction bases numbered 9, after V lost 0 bases and J lost 1 base. CDR1 and CDR2 (germline): SGHAT, FQNNGV. The CDR3 bases are TGTGCCAGCAGCTTAGATCTGGGTAGCGGGCGATCCTACGAGCAGTACTTC. Translation: CASSLDLGSGRSYEQYF.

This chain uses TRBV10-3 with TRBJ2-1; 11 positions agree with TRBD2. Germline V CDR1 and CDR2: ENHRY, SYGVKD. The CDR3 sequence is 17 residues long. Trimming cost V 7 bases and J 0 bases; bases outside gene matches: 8. CDR3 sequence reads: CAITLTSGISSYNEQFF. Written as DNA, the CDR3 is TGTGCCATCACCCTGACTAGCGGGATTAGCTCCTACAATGAGCAGTTCTTC.

This clone was observed once. The chain uses TRBV5-6 and TRBJ1-3; tentatively, D is TRBD1 (5 bases). V was clipped by 4 bases and J by 2 bases, with 10 bases between them. CDR1 and CDR2 (germline): SGHDT, YYEEEE. This CDR3 spans 14 amino acids. The CDR3 sequence is CASSLGTTGNTIYF. Here the CDR3 DNA reads TGTGCCAGCAGCCTAGGGACGACTGGAAACACCATATATTTT.

This clone occurred a few times. The J gene is TRBJ1-2, the V gene TRBV5-8; the D gene is possibly TRBD1 (6 bases). CDR1 and CDR2 (germline): SGHTS, YDEGEE. The V and J ends lost 5 bases and 5 bases respectively, with 13 bases between them. The CDR3 has 13 residues. CDR3 sequence: CASRETGVYGYTF. The CDR3 bases are TGTGCCAGCAGGGAGACAGGCGTTTATGGCTACACCTTC.

The chain couples TRBV19 to TRBJ2-2; 7 bases are a match to TRBD2. J gave up 4 bases and V 7 bases, and 3 bases lay outside the gene matches. This CDR3 has 13 amino acids. CDR1 LNHDA and CDR2 SQIVND come from the germline V gene (reference sequence). The CDR3 protein is CASTGTITGELFF. CDR3 in DNA: TGTGCCAGTACCGGGACTATCACCGGGGAGCTGTTTTTT. Full variable domain (rest looked up from reference TRBV19 and TRBJ2-2): DGGITQSPKYLFRKEGQNVTLSCEQNLNHDAMYWYRQDPGQGLRLIYYSQIVNDFQKGDIAEGYSVSREKKESFPLTVTSAQKNPTAFYLCASTGTITGELFFGEGSRLTVL.